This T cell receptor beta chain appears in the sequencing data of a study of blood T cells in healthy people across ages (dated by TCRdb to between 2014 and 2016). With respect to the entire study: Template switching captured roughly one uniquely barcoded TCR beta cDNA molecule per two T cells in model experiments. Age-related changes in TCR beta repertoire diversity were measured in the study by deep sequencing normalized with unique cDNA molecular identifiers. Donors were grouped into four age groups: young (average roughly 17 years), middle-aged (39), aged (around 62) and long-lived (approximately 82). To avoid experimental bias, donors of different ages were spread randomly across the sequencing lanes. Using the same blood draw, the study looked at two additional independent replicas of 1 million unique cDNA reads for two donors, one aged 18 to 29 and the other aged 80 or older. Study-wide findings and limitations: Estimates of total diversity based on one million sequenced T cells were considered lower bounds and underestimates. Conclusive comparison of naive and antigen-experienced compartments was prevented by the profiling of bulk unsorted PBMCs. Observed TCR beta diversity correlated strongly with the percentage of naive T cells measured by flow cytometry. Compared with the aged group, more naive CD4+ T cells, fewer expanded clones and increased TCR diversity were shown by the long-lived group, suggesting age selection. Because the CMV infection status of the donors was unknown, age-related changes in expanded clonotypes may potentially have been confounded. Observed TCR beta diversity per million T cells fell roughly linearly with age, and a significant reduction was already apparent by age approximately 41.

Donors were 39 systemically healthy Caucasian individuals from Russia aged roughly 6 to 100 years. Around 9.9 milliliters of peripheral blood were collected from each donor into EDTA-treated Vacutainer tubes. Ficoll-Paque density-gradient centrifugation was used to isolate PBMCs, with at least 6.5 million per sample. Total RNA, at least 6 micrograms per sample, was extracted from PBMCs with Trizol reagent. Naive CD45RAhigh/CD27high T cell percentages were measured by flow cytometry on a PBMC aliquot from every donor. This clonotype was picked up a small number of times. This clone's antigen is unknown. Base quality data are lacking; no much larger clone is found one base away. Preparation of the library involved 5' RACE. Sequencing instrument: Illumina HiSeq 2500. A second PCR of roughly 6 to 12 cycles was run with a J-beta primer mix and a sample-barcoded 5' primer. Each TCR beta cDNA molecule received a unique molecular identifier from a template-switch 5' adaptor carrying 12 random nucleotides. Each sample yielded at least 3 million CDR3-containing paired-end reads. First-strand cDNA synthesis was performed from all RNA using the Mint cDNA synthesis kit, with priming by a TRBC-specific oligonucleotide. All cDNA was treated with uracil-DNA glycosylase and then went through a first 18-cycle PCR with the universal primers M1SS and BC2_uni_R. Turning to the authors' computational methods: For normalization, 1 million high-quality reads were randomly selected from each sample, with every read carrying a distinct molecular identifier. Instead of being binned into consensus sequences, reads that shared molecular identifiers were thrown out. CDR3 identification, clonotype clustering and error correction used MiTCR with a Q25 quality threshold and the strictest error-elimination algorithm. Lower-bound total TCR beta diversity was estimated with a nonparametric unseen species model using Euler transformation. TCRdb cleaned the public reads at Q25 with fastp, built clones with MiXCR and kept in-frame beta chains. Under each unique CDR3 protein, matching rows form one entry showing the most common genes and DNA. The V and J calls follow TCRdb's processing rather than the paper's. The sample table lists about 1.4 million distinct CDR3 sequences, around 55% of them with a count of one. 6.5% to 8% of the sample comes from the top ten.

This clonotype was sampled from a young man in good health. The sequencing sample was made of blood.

The nucleotides are TGCAGTGCCCCCCGGTTCGGCGACACCAAGACCGAGCAGTTCTTC. The translation is CSAPRFGDTKTEQFF. The chain joins TRBV20-1 to TRBJ2-1; no D gene can be assigned with confidence. From its cysteine to its phenylalanine, the CDR3 spans 15 amino acids. Only CDR3 DNA remains: 45 bases, in frame from the first base. For CDR1 and CDR2, the germline V gene (reference sequence) lists DFQATT and SNEGSKA. Trimming costs V 6 bases and J 10 bases, and their ends lie 25 bases apart.